The next 15 T cell receptor beta chains were all read from a single sample in a study of patients and donors after allogeneic stem cell transplantation. TCRdb processed the RT-PCR reads anew with MiXCR; each CDR3 protein has one entry. Among some 880,000 distinct CDR3 sequences listed, more than 15% were seen once. Sequencing input: blood, either unsorted or a sorted T cell fraction (not recorded which). The receptors were sampled from a human donor who was either an allogeneic HSCT recipient or a stem cell or donor lymphocyte infusion donor (not recorded which). It is not recorded whose cells these are; they may come from a transplant donor.

The chain employs TRBV4-1 and TRBJ2-7; D perhaps matches TRBD2 (6 bases). The V end lost 0 bases, the J end lost 11 bases, and 14 bases lay between the germline ends. This CDR3 comprises 13 residues. The germline CDR1 and CDR2 sequences are MGHRA and YSYEKL. CDR3 region: CASSQDTGSVEYF. The CDR3 coding sequence is TGCGCCAGCAGCCAAGATACCGGGAGCGTGGAGTACTTC.

CDR3 protein: CASGLPTGGFLGELFF. The CDR3 DNA is TGCGCCAGCGGACTCCCGACAGGGGGCTTCCTCGGGGAGCTGTTTTTT. The chain recombines TRBV5-1 with TRBJ2-2; 10 positions match TRBD1. This CDR3 region has 16 residues. V was clipped by 7 bases and J by 7 bases; unmatched bases: 13. Germline assignment: CDR1 SGHRS and CDR2 YFSETQ.

The rearrangement joins TRBV7-9 to TRBJ2-1; TRBD2 agrees at 7 bases. CDR1 and CDR2 from the germline V gene are SEHNR and FQNEAQ (reference sequence). This CDR3 is built from 17 residues. Trimming cost V 1 base and J 1 base; bases outside gene matches: 7. The DNA for the CDR3 is TGTGCCAGCAGCTTAGGCGGGAGCTCGGGATCCTACAATGAGCAGTTCTTC. It is translated as CASSLGGSSGSYNEQFF.

The CDR3, as DNA: TGTGCCACCAGCAGTTTCGGGACAGGGGGCCCTGACAATGAGCAGTTCTTC. This codes for CATSSFGTGGPDNEQFF. The chain uses TRBV24-1 and TRBJ2-1; TRBD1 matches at 12 bases. Trimming removed 7 bases from V and 5 bases from J; junction bases left unmatched: 11. The germline V gene has CDR1 KGHDR and CDR2 SFDVKD. CDR3 length equals 17 residues.

V and J are TRBV7-9 and TRBJ1-2, with TRBD1 matching 8 bases. The CDR3 consists of 15 residues. CDR1 is SEHNR, CDR2 FQNEAQ, per germline (reference sequence). Losses at the gene ends were 0 bases for V and 4 bases for J; bases not matched to a gene: 4. The CDR3 spells CASSLAAGGGYGYTF. The CDR3 DNA sequence: TGTGCCAGCAGCTTAGCTGCAGGGGGCGGCTATGGCTACACCTTC.

This clonotype was picked up a small number of times. The gene calls are TRBV6-1 and TRBJ2-2, with D tentatively TRBD2 (6 bases). V lost 6 bases and J 3 bases, leaving 14 bases between the germline ends. Germline V CDR1 and CDR2: MNHNS, SASEGT. CDR3 size: 15 residues. The CDR3 spells CASRSLGGDTGELFF. CDR3 bases: TGTGCCAGCAGGTCCCTGGGGGGAGACACCGGGGAGCTGTTTTTT.

This clonotype was counted a few times. The rearrangement joins TRBV12-3 or TRBV12-4 to TRBJ2-3; TRBD2 agrees at 14 bases. Germline trimming cut 6 bases from V and 2 bases from J; bases unmatched to any gene: 7. This CDR3 has 17 residues. The CDR3 reads CASSGTSGGSITDTQYF. The DNA for the CDR3 is TGTGCCAGCAGCGGGACTAGCGGGGGATCTATCACAGATACGCAGTATTTT.

There are a few counts of this clonotype. The rearrangement joins TRBV19 to TRBJ2-1; D might be TRBD1 or TRBD2, each matching 5 bases. Germline CDR1 is LNHDA and CDR2 is SQIVND (reference sequence). The V and J ends lost 7 bases and 0 bases respectively, with 13 bases between them. This CDR3 is 15 amino acids long. For the CDR3, the DNA is TGTGCCAGTACCTATGGGGGAAGCTCCTACAATGAGCAGTTCTTC. Protein: CASTYGGSSYNEQFF.

This clonotype was detected many times. This sequence joins TRBV6-5 and TRBJ1-4; D possibly corresponds to TRBD1 (5 bases). The V gene's germline CDR1 is MNHEY and CDR2 SVGAGI. This CDR3 has 16 residues. V dropped 0 bases and J dropped 0 bases, with 8 bases sitting between them. CDR3 in amino acids: CASSYSGVATNEKLFF. In DNA form, the CDR3 reads TGTGCCAGCAGTTACTCGGGGGTTGCAACTAATGAAAAACTGTTTTTT.

This sequence joins TRBV7-8 and TRBJ1-4; a weak D match, TRBD1 (5 bases). This CDR3 region has 16 residues. V lost 1 base, J lost 3 bases, and 12 bases lay in between. From germline, CDR1 is SGHVS and CDR2 FQNEAQ. The CDR3 nucleotides read TGTGCCAGCAGCTTAGGGGGGAAGGTGGCTAATGAAAAACTGTTTTTT. This codes for CASSLGGKVANEKLFF.

The CDR3 protein is CASGAGDSYEQYF. In DNA form, the CDR3 reads TGTGCCAGCGGGGCAGGGGATTCCTACGAGCAGTACTTC. J is TRBJ2-7 and V is TRBV9, with a tentative D call TRBD1 (6 bases). The germline CDR1 and CDR2 sequences are SGDLS and YYNGEE. The ends were cut back, 7 bases at V and 1 base at J, with 12 bases in the middle. The CDR3 is 13 amino acids.

This clonotype was counted between two and nine times. V and J are TRBV5-8 and TRBJ1-3; D uncertain. This CDR3 has 17 amino acids. Germline CDR1 and CDR2: SGHTS and YDEGEE. Trimming left V 1 base short and J 0 bases short, with 14 bases between. CDR3 nucleotides: TGTGCCAGCAGCTTGATAGGTTTTGGCTCCTCTGGAAACACCATATATTTT. Amino acids: CASSLIGFGSSGNTIYF.

Only a few counts were recorded for this clonotype. The chain joins TRBV5-1 to TRBJ1-5; D remains unclear. The CDR3 covers 16 residues. Germline-derived CDR1 and CDR2 are SGHRS and YFSETQ. V was shortened by 0 bases and J by 2 bases, with 12 bases between the two germline ends. CDR3 sequence: CASSLDAGPGNQPQHF. Here the CDR3 DNA reads TGCGCCAGCAGCTTGGATGCAGGACCGGGCAATCAGCCCCAGCATTTT.

CDR3 sequence reads: CSVADRVETQYF. The CDR3 DNA follows: TGCAGCGTAGCAGACAGGGTGGAGACCCAGTACTTC. The chain couples TRBV29-1 to TRBJ2-5, with TRBD1 identical over 7 bases. This CDR3 has 12 amino acids. Trimming cost V 6 bases and J 5 bases; bases outside gene matches: 6. Germline-derived CDR1 and CDR2 are SQVTM and ANQGSEA.

This clonotype was seen ten or more times. The V and J genes are TRBV9 and TRBJ2-7; TRBD2 aligns across 12 bases. CDR1 and CDR2 from the germline V gene are SGDLS and YYNGEE. The junction had 1 base not matched to a gene; V was cut back by 2 bases and J by 4 bases. The CDR3 runs to 14 residues. The CDR3, as DNA: TGTGCCAGCAGCGTGGGACTAGCGGGTTACGAGCAGTACTTC. Translating it yields CASSVGLAGYEQYF.